The rows below give T cell receptor beta chains drawn from one sample of a study of response to subunit inactivated influenza vaccine. TCRdb reprocessed the RT-PCR reads via MiXCR and lists one record per CDR3 protein. The sample consists of more than 550,000 distinct CDR3 sequences, around 10% of them appearing once. These data were also reused for a study on T cells expressing NK-cell markers.

This specimen was PBMCs from blood, taken on the day of vaccination. The receptors stem from a man aged 50-60 years who received an inactivated influenza vaccine. CDR3s include the opening cysteine and the closing phenylalanine or tryptophan. The D gene is left open where the match is weak. Clone size is given for some rows only: seen once, a few or many times, or a class if the clone is expanded.

v_call	clone_size	j_call	d_call	cdr3_aa	cdr3_nt
TRBV4-2	many	TRBJ2-7	NA	CASSQDFSSYEQYF	TGTGCCAGCAGCCAAGATTTTAGCTCCTACGAGCAGTACTTC
TRBV4-2	NA	TRBJ1-2	NA	CASSYAASPNYGYTF	TGTGCCAGCAGCTACGCGGCGAGTCCAAACTATGGCTACACCTTC
TRBV20-1	few	TRBJ2-7	NA	CSAREGWDFQYF	TGCAGTGCTAGAGAAGGTTGGGACTTTCAGTACTTC
TRBV5-1	NA	TRBJ2-3	TRBD1	CASGRDRVTDTQYF	TGCGCCAGCGGCCGGGACAGGGTCACAGATACGCAGTATTTT
TRBV5-1	NA	TRBJ2-3	NA	CASSLDPGAQYF	TGCGCCAGCAGCTTGGATCCGGGGGCGCAGTATTTT
TRBV5-1	NA	TRBJ2-2	NA	CASSARFQGSDTGELFF	TGCGCCAGCAGCGCCCGTTTCCAGGGATCGGACACCGGGGAGCTGTTTTTT
TRBV20-1	few	TRBJ2-3	TRBD1	CSASSRGQADTQYF	TGCAGTGCTAGTAGCAGGGGGCAGGCAGATACGCAGTATTTT
TRBV7-3	many	TRBJ1-6	NA	CASSLEGPASGSPLHF	TGTGCCAGCAGCTTAGAGGGACCGGCGTCGGGCTCACCCCTCCACTTT
TRBV5-1	NA	TRBJ2-3	TRBD2	CASGDAGGRDTQYF	TGCGCCAGCGGGGACGCGGGAGGGCGTGATACGCAGTATTTT
TRBV4-3	few	TRBJ2-6	NA	CASSQDSSSGANVLTF	TGCGCCAGCAGCCAGGACAGCAGCTCTGGGGCCAACGTCCTGACTTTC
TRBV11-2	many	TRBJ2-1	NA	CASSLDGAYNEQFF	TGTGCCAGCAGCTTGGACGGGGCGTACAATGAGCAGTTCTTC
TRBV20-1	NA	TRBJ1-4	TRBD1	CSAKTTQGAFATNEKLFF	TGCAGTGCTAAGACGACCCAGGGGGCCTTTGCAACTAATGAAAAACTGTTTTTT
TRBV12-3/TRBV12-4	many	TRBJ2-5	TRBD2	CASSGTSGSPSKTQYF	TGTGCCAGCAGTGGGACTAGCGGGAGCCCGTCAAAGACCCAGTACTTC
TRBV4-3	NA	TRBJ2-1	TRBD2	CASSQDPREGRNEQFF	TGCGCCAGCAGCCAAGATCCGCGGGAGGGCCGCAATGAGCAGTTCTTC
TRBV29-1	few	TRBJ2-1	NA	CSVEGTRLYNEQFF	TGCAGCGTTGAGGGCACCCGATTATACAATGAGCAGTTCTTC
TRBV18	few	TRBJ1-1	NA	CASSPGQDRNTEAFF	TGTGCCAGCTCACCGGGGCAGGACCGGAACACTGAAGCTTTCTTT
TRBV5-1	NA	TRBJ2-3	TRBD1	CASSSPTGNSDTQYF	TGCGCCAGCAGCTCACCGACAGGGAACTCAGATACGCAGTATTTT
TRBV3-1	few	TRBJ2-3	TRBD1	CASSLTGTNEDTQYF	TGTGCCAGCAGCCTGACAGGGACCAACGAAGATACGCAGTATTTT
TRBV24-1	NA	TRBJ1-2	NA	CATSDLSSPYGYTF	TGTGCCACCAGTGATTTGAGCAGTCCCTATGGCTACACCTTC
TRBV11-2	few	TRBJ1-6	TRBD1	CASSRQGESYNSPLHF	TGTGCCAGCAGCCGACAGGGAGAGTCCTATAATTCACCCCTCCACTTT
TRBV2	few	TRBJ2-1	NA	CASSEVILDNEQFF	TGTGCCAGCAGTGAAGTAATTCTTGACAATGAGCAGTTCTTC
TRBV25-1	NA	TRBJ1-6	TRBD1	CASSDIQGVDSPLHF	TGTGCCAGCAGTGATATTCAGGGGGTAGACTCACCCCTCCACTTT
TRBV7-6	few	TRBJ2-3	TRBD2	CASSRGTSGSLVTDTQYF	TGTGCCAGCAGCCGAGGGACTAGCGGGAGCTTGGTCACAGATACGCAGTATTTT
TRBV12-3/TRBV12-4	few	TRBJ1-6	TRBD1	CASRSDRVVSPLHF	TGTGCCAGCAGATCCGACAGGGTTGTTTCACCCCTCCACTTT
TRBV5-1	many	TRBJ1-1	NA	CASTGENEAFF	TGCGCCAGCACGGGGGAGAACGAAGCTTTCTTT
TRBV7-2	few	TRBJ2-6	NA	CASSLYGFGANVLTF	TGTGCCAGCAGCTTATATGGGTTTGGGGCCAACGTCCTGACTTTC
TRBV11-2	few	TRBJ2-7	NA	CASSLDSFVRYEQYF	TGTGCCAGCAGCTTAGATTCTTTTGTTAGATACGAGCAGTACTTC
TRBV27	few	TRBJ2-3	NA	CASKLSNILDTQYF	TGTGCCAGCAAACTTAGTAATATCTTAGATACGCAGTATTTT
TRBV5-1	NA	TRBJ2-5	TRBD1	CASSLGPDRETQYF	TGCGCCAGCAGCTTGGGCCCGGACAGGGAGACCCAGTACTTC
TRBV7-9	few	TRBJ2-1	NA	CASEGKIGEQFF	TGTGCCAGCGAAGGGAAGATCGGTGAGCAGTTCTTC
TRBV28	many	TRBJ1-2	NA	CASSFPGNYGYTF	TGTGCCAGCAGTTTTCCGGGTAACTATGGCTACACCTTC
TRBV5-1	NA	TRBJ2-1	NA	CASSLGQGINNEQFF	TGCGCCAGCAGCTTGGGCCAGGGGATTAACAATGAGCAGTTCTTC
TRBV29-1	NA	TRBJ2-4	TRBD1	CSVDPGQGSKNIQYF	TGCAGCGTTGACCCGGGACAGGGATCCAAAAACATTCAGTACTTC
TRBV27	few	TRBJ2-1	NA	CASTDRPLYNEQFF	TGTGCCAGTACTGACAGACCTTTGTACAATGAGCAGTTCTTC
TRBV7-9	few	TRBJ2-7	NA	CASSLTDRVYEQYF	TGTGCCAGCAGCTTAACGGACCGAGTTTACGAGCAGTACTTC
TRBV7-2	NA	TRBJ2-1	NA	CASSKREKRADEQFF	TGTGCCAGCAGCAAACGGGAAAAGAGGGCGGATGAGCAGTTCTTC
TRBV20-1	few	TRBJ2-1	TRBD2	CSAGLAGDNEQFF	TGCAGTGCGGGACTAGCGGGGGACAATGAGCAGTTCTTC
TRBV19	few	TRBJ2-2	NA	CASSQEGGYTGELFF	TGTGCCAGTAGTCAGGAGGGGGGATACACCGGGGAGCTGTTTTTT
TRBV5-1	NA	TRBJ2-1	NA	CASSLIGILTSGEQFF	TGCGCCAGCAGCTTGATTGGGATACTTACAAGTGGTGAGCAGTTCTTC
TRBV11-3	few	TRBJ2-2	NA	CARAASQKYTGELFF	TGTGCCAGGGCGGCATCACAAAAGTACACCGGGGAGCTGTTTTTT
TRBV20-1	NA	TRBJ2-3	TRBD2	CSARDPGTRSTDTQYF	TGCAGTGCTAGAGATCCCGGGACTAGGAGCACAGATACGCAGTATTTT
TRBV29-1	many	TRBJ2-7	TRBD2	CSVRTSPYEQYF	TGCAGCGTCAGGACTAGTCCCTACGAGCAGTACTTC
TRBV4-3	NA	TRBJ2-7	TRBD2	CASSQERTSGPYEQYF	TGCGCCAGCAGCCAAGAACGGACTAGCGGACCCTACGAGCAGTACTTC
TRBV5-6	many	TRBJ2-1	TRBD2	CASSLGGSAYNEQFF	TGTGCCAGCAGCTTGGGCGGGAGTGCCTACAATGAGCAGTTCTTC